Listed here are 13 T cell receptor beta chains from one sample, sequenced in a study of OX40 agonist ivuxolimab in advanced cancers. Data came from immunoSEQ multiplex PCR; TCRdb stores just in-frame clones and leaves some out. This sample carries around 29,000 clones, 80% to 95% of them seen once, and the ten largest clones take more than 9%. The material was CD4+ or CD8+ T cells sorted from blood, obtained in a trial of the OX40 agonist ivuxolimab. All receptors come from an adult with an advanced solid tumor such as melanoma, head and neck, liver or kidney cancer.

This chain connects TRBV19 to TRBJ2-3; 7 bases are shared with TRBD1. V trimming: 4 bases; J trimming: 4 bases; junction bases outside the gene matches: 8. The germline V gene encodes CDR1 LNHDA and CDR2 SQIVND (reference sequence). There are 15 residues in the CDR3. The CDR3 coding sequence is TGTGCCAGTAGTAGAAAAGGGACAGTGGCAGATACGCAGTATTTT. Translation gives CASSRKGTVADTQYF.

This chain connects TRBV27 to TRBJ2-7; 7 nucleotides line up with TRBD2. V lost 4 bases, J lost 2 bases, and 5 bases stayed unmatched. The germline CDR1 and CDR2 sequences are MNHEY and SMNVEV (reference sequence). The CDR3 contains 14 residues. The CDR3 here is CASSSLSGAYEQYF. CDR3 DNA: TGTGCCAGCAGTTCCCTAAGCGGGGCCTACGAGCAGTACTTC.

The rearrangement joins TRBV29-1 to TRBJ2-1; 7 bases are shared with TRBD2. CDR1 and CDR2 (germline): SQVTM, ANQGSEA. J was trimmed by 7 bases and V by 3 bases; bases with no gene match: 9. The CDR3 extends over 14 amino acids. CDR3 sequence (DNA): TGCAGCGTTGATTTGGGGCGGGGAGGGAATGAGCAGTTCTTC. Protein: CSVDLGRGGNEQFF.

This chain links TRBV27 with TRBJ2-1; TRBD2 matches at 10 bases. J was trimmed by 4 bases and V by 5 bases; bases with no gene match: 8. Germline values: CDR1 MNHEY, CDR2 SMNVEV (reference sequence). The CDR3 length is 16 residues. CDR3 residues: CASSPFTSGIYNEQFF. The CDR3 DNA follows: TGTGCCAGCAGTCCCTTTACTAGCGGGATATACAATGAGCAGTTCTTC.

The CDR3 DNA reads TGTGCCAGCAGCTTGGTTGCAGGGACGAGCGGGGAGCTGTTTTTT. It encodes CASSLVAGTSGELFF. The chain links TRBV5-5 to TRBJ2-2; D possibly matches TRBD1 or TRBD2 (5 bases each). The CDR3 consists of 15 residues. Trimming pared 0 bases from V and 7 bases from J, leaving 13 bases between. CDR1 SGHKS and CDR2 YYEKEE come from the germline V gene (reference sequence).

The V gene is TRBV5-6, the J gene TRBJ1-2, with 8 positions matching TRBD1. Germline V lookup: CDR1 SGHDT, CDR2 YYEEEE. This CDR3 is 19 amino acids long. V trimming: 1 base; J trimming: 5 bases; junction bases outside the gene matches: 19. In DNA form, the CDR3 reads TGTGCCAGCAGCTTGAAAAAACGGGACAGGATATCAGGCTATTATGGCTACACCTTC. Amino acids: CASSLKKRDRISGYYGYTF.

V gene TRBV9 combines with J gene TRBJ2-3; TRBD2 matches at 11 bases. Germline values: CDR1 SGDLS, CDR2 YYNGEE. CDR3 length: 16 amino acids. The trim removed 3 bases at V and 2 bases at J, leaving 5 bases unmatched. CDR3 in DNA: TGTGCCAGCAGCGAAGGGACTAGCGGACTCACAGATACGCAGTATTTT. Its translation is CASSEGTSGLTDTQYF.

CDR3 bases: TGTGCCATCCACGACCAGGGGAACACTGAAGCTTTCTTT. This encodes CAIHDQGNTEAFF. The rearrangement joins TRBV10-3 to TRBJ1-1; tentative D call: TRBD1 (5 bases). Germline V gene data show CDR1 as ENHRY and CDR2 as SYGVKD. CDR3 length: 13 amino acids. V lost 8 bases and J 1 base, leaving 11 bases between the germline ends.

The chain uses TRBV6-6 and TRBJ1-3, with D unclear. The CDR3 loop spans 14 amino acids. V lost 5 bases, J lost 0 bases, and 8 bases lay in between. Germline-derived CDR1 and CDR2 are MNHNY and SVGAGI (reference sequence). CDR3 sequence reads: CASSPLSSGNTIYF. In nucleotides, the CDR3 is TGTGCCAGCAGTCCGCTTTCCTCTGGAAACACCATATATTTT.

The CDR3 spells CATSRDRRYTEAFF. CDR3 DNA sequence: TGTGCCACCAGCAGAGATAGGCGGTACACTGAAGCTTTCTTT. The genes are TRBV15 and TRBJ1-1; D gene ambiguous. The V and J ends lost 0 bases and 3 bases respectively, with 8 bases between them. The CDR3 loop spans 14 amino acids. The V gene's germline CDR1 is LNHNV and CDR2 YYDKDF (reference sequence).

The chain combines TRBV5-4 with TRBJ2-7; no clear D gene. V was shortened by 2 bases and J by 0 bases, with 6 bases between the two germline ends. Germline V gene lookup returns CDR1 SGHNT and CDR2 YYREEE (reference sequence). This CDR3 is 13 amino acids long. In nucleotides, the CDR3 is TGTGCCAGCAGCTTAGGAATCTCCTACGAGCAGTACTTC. It encodes CASSLGISYEQYF.

This chain joins TRBV19 and TRBJ1-2, with 8 bases identical to TRBD1. CDR1 LNHDA and CDR2 SQIVND come from the germline V gene (reference sequence). This CDR3 comprises 12 residues. J was trimmed by 8 bases and V by 10 bases; bases with no gene match: 9. CDR3 residues: CATRTGGGGYTF. CDR3 in DNA: TGTGCCACCCGAACAGGGGGAGGAGGCTACACCTTC.

The V call is TRBV18, the J call TRBJ2-3; D remains ambiguous. Per the germline V gene, CDR1 is KGHSH and CDR2 is LQKENI. Trimming removed 3 bases from V and 8 bases from J, with 18 bases in between. The CDR3 runs 15 residues. CDR3 nucleotides: TGTGCCAGCTCACCTCCCTATGAACTCTCTCGTACGCAGTATTTT. It translates to CASSPPYELSRTQYF.